The 26 T cell receptor beta chains in this list originate from one sample, sequenced in a study of cytomegalovirus exposure and HLA in healthy donors. Sequencing was performed with immunoSEQ multiplex PCR; in TCRdb, only in-frame clones are kept and a portion is missing. The sample holds over 200,000 clones, around 86% seen once. Sequencing was performed on PBMCs. These receptors were taken from a woman under 30 in good health and CMV-seropositive.

The V call is TRBV29-1, the J call TRBJ2-5, with a possible D match to TRBD1 (6 bases). This CDR3 region has 13 residues. Trimming stripped 6 bases from V and 4 bases from J, with 15 bases between. The germline gives CDR1 SQVTM, CDR2 ANQGSEA. DNA of the CDR3: TGCAGCGTCGAATCACAGGGTAGAGAGACCCAGTACTTC. Its protein product is CSVESQGRETQYF.

The V and J genes are TRBV5-6 and TRBJ1-1, with 10 bases that match TRBD1. Trimming cost V 4 bases and J 3 bases; bases outside gene matches: 6. CDR1 and CDR2 (germline): SGHDT, YYEEEE. The CDR3 length is 15 residues. The CDR3 sequence is CASSLGTGEYTEAFF. DNA of the CDR3: TGTGCCAGCAGCCTGGGGACAGGGGAATACACTGAAGCTTTCTTT.

The chain employs TRBV19 and TRBJ1-5, with D possibly being TRBD1 (6 bases). The CDR3 length is 16 residues. The V end lost 5 bases, the J end lost 1 base, and 15 bases lay between the germline ends. Germline V gene data show CDR1 as LNHDA and CDR2 as SQIVND (reference sequence). The CDR3 region has the DNA TGTGCCAGTAGTCTCGGGGACATCAGGAGCAATCAGCCCCAGCATTTT. Encoded protein: CASSLGDIRSNQPQHF.

The V gene is TRBV6-1, the J gene TRBJ1-5; no firm D call. This CDR3 spans 16 amino acids. Looked up from germline, CDR1 is MNHNS and CDR2 is SASEGT. Between the trimmed V and J ends, which lost 2 bases and 2 bases, there was a span of 13 bases. The CDR3 spells CASSEWEGKGNQPQHF. DNA of the CDR3: TGTGCCAGCAGTGAATGGGAGGGTAAGGGCAATCAGCCCCAGCATTTT.

The rearrangement links TRBV21-1 to TRBJ2-3; the table's D call, TRBD2, has no DNA check behind it. TRBV21-1 counts as a pseudogene. The CDR3 is 18 residues long. This chain's CDR3 is CASSNAASGGPGTDTQYF. The CDR3 nucleotides are TGTGCCAGCAGCAACGCGGCGAGTGGCGGCCCTGGGACAGATACGCAGTATTTT.

The chain has TRBV27 and TRBJ2-7; 9 nucleotides agree with TRBD1. Trimming took 1 base from V and 1 from J; bases not matched to a gene: 23. Germline CDR1 reads MNHEY; CDR2 reads SMNVEV (reference sequence). CDR3 length equals 22 residues. CDR3 DNA sequence: TGTGCCAGCAGTTTATTAGGGCCCAGCGCTCCGGGACAGGGACTCTCTTCCTACGAGCAGTACTTC. Its protein product is CASSLLGPSAPGQGLSSYEQYF.

V is TRBV30 and J is TRBJ2-7; D gene uncertain. V dropped 0 bases and J dropped 3 bases, with 12 bases sitting between them. CDR3 length equals 14 residues. Germline-derived CDR1 and CDR2 are GTSNPN and SVGIG (reference sequence). The CDR3 region has the DNA TGTGCCTGGAGTGTACAGAACAACCTCTACGAGCAGTACTTC. It encodes CAWSVQNNLYEQYF.

Turning to this clone: The sample carries other DNA sequences with the same CDR3. As DNA, the CDR3 is TGCGCCAGCAGCTCCGGGACAGGGAACTACGAGCAGTACTTC. This codes for CASSSGTGNYEQYF. The rearrangement links TRBV5-1 to TRBJ2-7; 9 nucleotides match TRBD1. The CDR3 spans 14 residues. With V trimmed by 3 bases and J by 3 bases, 4 bases remained unmatched. Per germline, CDR1 SGHRS and CDR2 YFSETQ.

V is TRBV28 and J is TRBJ1-2, with D unclear. The length of the CDR3 is 14 residues. CDR1 and CDR2 from the germline V gene are MDHEN and SYDVKM. Trimming pared 3 bases from V and 4 bases from J, leaving 12 bases between. The CDR3 nucleotides are TGTGCCAGCAGTTTTGTAGCCAGTTCCTATGGCTACACCTTC. Amino acids: CASSFVASSYGYTF.

The CDR3 sequence: CASSEAIQGARYEQYF. In nucleotides, the CDR3 is TGTGCCAGCAGTGAAGCAATCCAGGGGGCGCGGTACGAGCAGTACTTC. The J gene is TRBJ2-7, the V gene TRBV2; the match to TRBD1 covers 8 bases. This CDR3 has 16 amino acids. V shed 0 bases, J shed 4 bases, and the junction held 8 bases outside the gene matches. Germline values: CDR1 SNHLY, CDR2 FYNNEI.

This clone was picked up one time. The chain uses TRBV27 and TRBJ2-2, with D tentatively TRBD1 (6 bases). The CDR3 has 17 residues. With 0 bases removed from V and 4 bases from J, the gap between germline ends came to 15 bases. Germline-derived CDR1 and CDR2 are MNHEY and SMNVEV (reference sequence). Here the CDR3 reads CASSLSWRAGATGELFF. The CDR3, as DNA: TGTGCCAGCAGTTTATCGTGGCGTGCAGGGGCCACCGGGGAGCTGTTTTTT.

V usage is TRBV5-1 and J usage is TRBJ1-1; D remains ambiguous. CDR1 is SGHRS and CDR2 is YFSETQ in the germline V gene. The length of the CDR3 is 17 residues. Trimming stripped 0 bases from V and 0 bases from J, with 15 bases between. The DNA of the CDR3 is TGCGCCAGCAGCTTGGCAGCAGGAACAAACATGAACACTGAAGCTTTCTTT. Translating gives CASSLAAGTNMNTEAFF.

The chain links TRBV27 to TRBJ1-2, with D uncertain. From germline, CDR1 is MNHEY and CDR2 SMNVEV (reference sequence). The CDR3 length is 14 residues. Trimming shortened V by 0 bases and J by 1 base, and 6 bases separated the two germline ends. CDR3 nucleotide sequence: TGTGCCAGCAGTTTATCGCGGATTAACTATGGCTACACCTTC. This codes for CASSLSRINYGYTF.

The V gene is TRBV29-1, the J gene TRBJ2-7; TRBD1 matches at 8 bases. With V trimmed by 3 bases and J by 1 base, 8 bases remained unmatched. Germline V gene sequence: CDR1 SQVTM, CDR2 ANQGSEA. This CDR3 comprises 15 residues. The CDR3 loop reads CSVEAPGGFSYEQYF. CDR3 DNA: TGCAGCGTTGAGGCGCCAGGGGGCTTTTCCTACGAGCAGTACTTC.

This clone was recorded at least ten times. V gene TRBV4-1 combines with J gene TRBJ1-5; D is possibly TRBD1 (5 bases). With 0 bases removed from V and 6 bases from J, the gap between germline ends came to 12 bases. The CDR3 loop spans 15 amino acids. Germline V lookup: CDR1 MGHRA, CDR2 YSYEKL. CDR3 coding DNA: TGCGCCAGCAGCCAAGATGGGGGGATGGGTCAGCCCCAGCATTTT. Its protein product is CASSQDGGMGQPQHF.

The chain joins TRBV5-4 to TRBJ2-7; possible D gene TRBD1, 5 bases. Looked up from germline, CDR1 is SGHNT and CDR2 is YYREEE (reference sequence). The V gene lost 4 bases and the J gene lost 3 bases, with 8 bases spanning the gap. This CDR3 region has 12 residues. The CDR3 nucleotides read TGTGCCAGCAGCGCCGGACACTACGAGCAGTACTTC. It specifies CASSAGHYEQYF.

There are a few counts of this clone. This sequence joins TRBV6-1 and TRBJ1-4; possibly TRBD1 for D (5 bases). The V and J ends lost 0 bases and 6 bases respectively, with 14 bases between them. This CDR3 spans 16 amino acids. CDR1 is MNHNS and CDR2 is SASEGT in the germline V gene. Here the CDR3 DNA reads TGTGCCAGCAGTGAAGCGCTGGGGGAGGGGCATGAAAAACTGTTTTTT. It is translated as CASSEALGEGHEKLFF.

The V call is TRBV5-8, the J call TRBJ1-4, with 9 positions matching TRBD1. The germline V gene encodes CDR1 SGHTS and CDR2 YDEGEE. After removal of 4 bases from V and 6 bases from J, the junction contained 7 bases not matched to a gene. The CDR3 spans 15 residues. For the CDR3, the DNA is TGTGCCAGCAGCACCTGGGACAGGGTGGATGAAAAACTGTTTTTT. As protein: CASSTWDRVDEKLFF.

The chain couples TRBV4-1 to TRBJ2-7, with TRBD1 identical over 9 bases. Germline V CDR1 and CDR2: MGHRA, YSYEKL. Losses at the gene ends were 6 bases for V and 5 bases for J; bases not matched to a gene: 11. CDR3 length equals 15 residues. CDR3 bases: TGCGCCAGCAGACCCGGGACAGGGAAAACCCACGAGCAGTACTTC. It is translated as CASRPGTGKTHEQYF.

The V and J genes are TRBV7-2 and TRBJ2-1; D not resolved. The CDR3 length is 13 residues. Germline V gives CDR1 SGHTA, CDR2 FQGNSA. V lost 3 bases, J lost 5 bases, and 8 bases lay in between. CDR3 in DNA: TGTGCCAGCAGCTTTATCGCAGACAATGAGCAGTTCTTC. This encodes CASSFIADNEQFF.

The DNA for the CDR3 is TGTGCCAGCAGTTTAACTAGCGGGATAGGATATGAGCAGTTCTTC. This encodes CASSLTSGIGYEQFF. The gene calls are TRBV27 and TRBJ2-1, with 10 bases lining up with TRBD2. In germline, CDR1 is MNHEY, CDR2 SMNVEV (reference sequence). V lost 2 bases and J lost 8; bases outside the gene matches: 6. This CDR3 contains 15 residues.

This chain links TRBV30 with TRBJ1-4, with D possibly TRBD1 on 5 matching bases. V lost 3 bases to trimming and J lost 6 bases, with 20 bases between them. The CDR3 runs to 16 residues. Germline CDR1 reads GTSNPN; CDR2 reads SVGIG (reference sequence). The CDR3 sequence is CAWSPRSGGLDEKLFF. CDR3 sequence (DNA): TGTGCCTGGAGCCCTCGGTCGGGGGGGTTGGATGAAAAACTGTTTTTT. Together with reference TRBV30 and TRBJ1-4, the CDR3 gives the full variable domain: SQTIHQWPATLVQPVGSPLSLECTVEGTSNPNLYWYRQAAGRGLQLLFYSVGIGQISSEVPQNLSASRPQDRQFILSSKKLLLSDSGFYLCAWSPRSGGLDEKLFFGSGTQLSVL.

The chain is built from TRBV30 and TRBJ1-3, with unresolved D. Germline CDR1 is GTSNPN and CDR2 is SVGIG (reference sequence). Trimming removed 3 bases at V and 0 bases at J, with 12 bases between. The CDR3 sequence is 15 residues long. The CDR3 sequence: CAWRSDRGSGNTIYF. The CDR3, as DNA: TGTGCCTGGAGAAGTGACCGCGGCTCTGGAAACACCATATATTTT.

The chain employs TRBV9 and TRBJ2-3, with D possibly matching TRBD2 (6 bases). Trimming pared 1 base from V and 5 bases from J, leaving 14 bases between. The CDR3 length is 15 residues. Germline CDR1 SGDLS, CDR2 YYNGEE. CDR3 DNA: TGTGCCAGCAGCGTACTAGCGAATCGTAGAGATACGCAGTATTTT. Residues: CASSVLANRRDTQYF.

This chain links TRBV18 with TRBJ1-2; the match to TRBD1 covers 7 bases. CDR3 size: 16 residues. The ends lost 3 bases at V and 2 bases at J; junction bases unmatched: 9. Germline CDR1 KGHSH, CDR2 LQKENI. The CDR3: CASSPIAARGNYGYTF. CDR3 nucleotide sequence: TGTGCCAGCTCACCCATAGCTGCCAGGGGGAACTATGGCTACACCTTC.

The V and J genes are TRBV5-1 and TRBJ2-3; 7 positions match TRBD2. After removal of 0 bases from V and 5 bases from J, the junction contained 12 bases not matched to a gene. The CDR3 is 17 residues long. The germline V gene encodes CDR1 SGHRS and CDR2 YFSETQ. CDR3 loop: CASSLEWRGTEKDTQYF. The CDR3 DNA is TGCGCCAGCAGCTTGGAATGGCGGGGGACGGAGAAAGATACGCAGTATTTT.